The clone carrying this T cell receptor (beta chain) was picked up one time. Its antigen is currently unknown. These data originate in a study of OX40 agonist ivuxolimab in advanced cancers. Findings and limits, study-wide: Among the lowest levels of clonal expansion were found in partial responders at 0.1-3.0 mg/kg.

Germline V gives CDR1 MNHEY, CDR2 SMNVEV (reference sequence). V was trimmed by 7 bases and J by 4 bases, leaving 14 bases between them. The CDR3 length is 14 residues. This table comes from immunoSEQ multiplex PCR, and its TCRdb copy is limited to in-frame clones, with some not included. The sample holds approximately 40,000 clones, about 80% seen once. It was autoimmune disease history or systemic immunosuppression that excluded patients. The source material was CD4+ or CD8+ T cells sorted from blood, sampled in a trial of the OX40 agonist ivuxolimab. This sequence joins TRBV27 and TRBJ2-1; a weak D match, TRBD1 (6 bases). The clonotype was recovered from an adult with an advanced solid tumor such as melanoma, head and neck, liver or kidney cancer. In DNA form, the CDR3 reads TGTGCCAGCAAGGGCCAGGGGCCTTACAATGAGCAGTTCTTC. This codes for CASKGQGPYNEQFF.